Listed here is a single T cell receptor beta chain. This entry comes from a study of T cell responses to AZD1222 COVID-19 vaccine. TCRdb's table, derived via immunoSEQ multiplex PCR, lists solely in-frame clones and lacks some. The sample consists of about 130,000 clones, approximately 90% of them appearing once. The V gene lost 3 bases and the J gene lost 3 bases, with 13 bases spanning the gap. This CDR3 contains 15 residues. The V gene's germline CDR1 is SGHAT and CDR2 FQNNGV. The input for sequencing was peripheral blood, taken on day 0 of AZD1222 vaccination. This chain links TRBV11-2 with TRBJ2-3, with TRBD2 as a possible D gene (6 bases). The clonotype was recovered from an adult in good health. CDR3 sequence reads: CASSFGASVTDTQYF. In DNA form, the CDR3 reads TGTGCCAGCAGCTTTGGCGCTAGCGTGACAGATACGCAGTATTTT.